The source of this TCR beta chain is a study of blood T cells in healthy people across ages. The authors ran a second PCR of roughly 7 to 11 cycles using a sample-barcoded 5' primer and a J-beta primer mix. TCRdb independently ran MiXCR on the 5' RACE reads; one entry per CDR3 protein. Of 1.5 million to 2 million distinct CDR3 sequences in the sample, approximately 30% were seen once. This clonotype has a handful of counts. The CDR3 extends over 14 amino acids. In germline, CDR1 is SNHLY, CDR2 FYNNEI. Trimming took 0 bases from V and 4 from J, leaving 9 bases between them. The specimen was blood. The chain carries TRBV2 and TRBJ1-2, with D uncertain. The TCR originated in a woman aged 25 to 39 in good health. CDR3 sequence (DNA): TGTGCCAGCAGTGAAGCGGGGAACCTCTATGGCTACACCTTC. Translated, it gives CASSEAGNLYGYTF.